This passage covers 7 T cell receptor beta chains from one sample sequenced in a study of neurological immune-mediated disorders. The time point here: longitudinal time-point 3. MiXCR was run by TCRdb on the 5' RACE reads, yielding one entry per CDR3 protein. Here the sample spans about 53,000 distinct CDR3 sequences, 7% to 10% being singletons. Sequencing was done on a sample of PBMCs. The receptors here all came from a middle-aged woman in good health.

This clonotype was seen at least ten times. The gene calls are TRBV7-9 and TRBJ1-1; a weak D match, TRBD1 (5 bases). The CDR3 runs 15 residues. The V gene's germline CDR1 is SEHNR and CDR2 FQNEAQ (reference sequence). The germline V and J ends were trimmed by 7 bases and 1 base, with 16 bases remaining between them. The CDR3 spells CASTATGGKNTEAFF. In nucleotides, the CDR3 is TGTGCCAGCACCGCAACCGGGGGAAAGAACACTGAAGCTTTCTTT.

Many counts were recorded for this clonotype. The chain is built from TRBV7-2 and TRBJ2-2; D ambiguous. The ends were cut back, 1 base at V and 4 bases at J, with 4 bases in the middle. This CDR3 comprises 13 residues. Germline V gives CDR1 SGHTA, CDR2 FQGNSA. The CDR3 DNA reads TGTGCCAGCAGCTTAGACAGCACCGGGGAGCTGTTTTTT. Its protein is CASSLDSTGELFF.

This clonotype was counted ten times or more. The gene calls are TRBV10-3 and TRBJ2-1; 7 bases match TRBD1. Unmatched junction bases numbered 8, after V lost 5 bases and J lost 4 bases. This CDR3 spans 15 amino acids. The germline CDR1 and CDR2 sequences are ENHRY and SYGVKD. DNA for the CDR3: TGTGCCATCAGTTATCAGGGACAGAGATACAATGAGCAGTTCTTC. Translation: CAISYQGQRYNEQFF.

This sequence joins TRBV5-1 and TRBJ1-4, with 10 bases aligning to TRBD1. Germline CDR1 reads SGHRS; CDR2 reads YFSETQ. J was trimmed by 5 bases and V by 4 bases; bases with no gene match: 5. This CDR3 region has 15 residues. The CDR3 sequence: CASSVGQGENEKLFF. DNA for the CDR3: TGCGCCAGCAGCGTAGGACAGGGGGAAAATGAAAAACTGTTTTTT.

In its sample, this clonotype was seen many times. The chain combines TRBV7-2 with TRBJ1-1; 9 nucleotides line up with TRBD1. The V segment lost 5 bases and the J segment 4 bases; nucleotides outside the gene matches: 5. Per germline, CDR1 SGHTA and CDR2 FQGNSA. The CDR3 is made up of 14 amino acids. The CDR3 loop is CASSPRQGGTEAFF. The CDR3 nucleotides read TGTGCCAGCAGCCCCCGACAGGGGGGCACTGAAGCTTTCTTT. The full variable domain, its missing parts supplied by reference TRBV7-2 and TRBJ1-1, is GAGVSQSPSNKVTEKGKDVELRCDPISGHTALYWYRQSLGQGLEFLIYFQGNSAPDKSGLPSDRFSAERTGGSVSTLTIQRTQQEDSAVYLCASSPRQGGTEAFFGQGTRLTVV.

Only a few counts were recorded for this clonotype. V usage is TRBV6-6 and J usage is TRBJ1-1; no definite D call. CDR1 and CDR2 (germline): MNHNY, SVGAGI (reference sequence). V lost 6 bases, J lost 0 bases, and 11 bases lay in between. This CDR3 spans 14 amino acids. In DNA, the CDR3 is TGTGCCAGCAGACGCAGGTCATTGAACACTGAAGCTTTCTTT. This codes for CASRRRSLNTEAFF.

In its sample, this clonotype was seen many times. V gene TRBV2 combines with J gene TRBJ2-6; D possibly matches TRBD1 or TRBD2 (7 bases each). This CDR3 is 13 amino acids long. Germline CDR1 and CDR2: SNHLY and FYNNEI. Trimming pared 5 bases from V and 14 bases from J, leaving 16 bases between. Here the CDR3 DNA reads TGTGCCAGCAGTCGAGACAGGGAGGGCTTCCTGACTTTC. Translated, it gives CASSRDREGFLTF.